This TCR beta chain was recovered during a study of identical twins. Overall study results and limits: Abundant beta clonotypes from cord blood had fewer insertions, unlike memory repertoires, which showed none.

With no exceptions, donors were healthy Caucasians. V was cut by 3 bases and J by 10 bases, with 17 bases left in between. CDR1 SGHRS and CDR2 YFSETQ come from the germline V gene. CDR3 size: 14 residues. TCRdb itself ran the 5' RACE reads through MiXCR, one entry per CDR3 protein. Among some 590,000 distinct CDR3 sequences listed, around 9.6% were seen once. This clonotype came up many times. Its antigen is undetermined. Separately, the same data were catalogued under a study of yellow fever vaccine responses in identical twins.

The gene calls are TRBV5-1 and TRBJ2-1; D could derive from TRBD1 or TRBD2 (6 bases each). This TCR came from a woman younger than 35 in good health. Material: PBMCs. In DNA form, the CDR3 reads TGCGCCAGCAGCTCCTTCCGGGGAGGACAGGAGCAGTTCTTC. Residues: CASSSFRGGQEQFF.